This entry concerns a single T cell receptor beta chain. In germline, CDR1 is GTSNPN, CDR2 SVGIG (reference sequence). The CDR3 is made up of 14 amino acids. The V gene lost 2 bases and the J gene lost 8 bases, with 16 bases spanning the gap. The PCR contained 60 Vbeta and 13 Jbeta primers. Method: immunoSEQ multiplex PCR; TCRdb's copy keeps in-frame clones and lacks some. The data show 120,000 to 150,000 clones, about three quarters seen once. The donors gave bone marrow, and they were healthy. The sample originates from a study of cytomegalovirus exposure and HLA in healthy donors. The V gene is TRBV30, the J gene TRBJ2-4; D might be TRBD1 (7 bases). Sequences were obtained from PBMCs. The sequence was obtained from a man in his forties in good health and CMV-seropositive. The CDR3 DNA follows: TGTGCCTGGAGTCGAGGAGGGGGCGGGGACATTCAGTACTTC. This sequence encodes CAWSRGGGGDIQYF.